This TCR beta chain was recovered during a study of blood T cells in healthy people across ages. Whole-study findings and limits: A greater number of naive CD4+ cells and higher diversity distinguished long-lived donors from aged donors. Older individuals had lower TCR beta diversity per million T cells (the decline was roughly linear).

The extraction recovered at least 5.5 micrograms of total RNA per sample. V shed 6 bases, J shed 2 bases, and the junction held 12 bases outside the gene matches. Looked up from germline, CDR1 is SQVTM and CDR2 is ANQGSEA. The CDR3 is made up of 15 amino acids. Points on this clonotype: The antigen is unknown.

A second PCR of 7 to 11 cycles used a sample-barcoded 5' primer and a J-beta primer mix. Each cDNA was tagged by a template-switch adaptor containing 12 random nucleotides. TCRdb fed the 5' RACE reads into MiXCR, producing one record per CDR3 protein. The sample lists around 800,000 distinct CDR3 sequences; 46% were seen once. The receptor comes from a man older than 75 in good health. This chain connects TRBV29-1 to TRBJ2-5, with 7 positions matching TRBD2. The sequenced material came from blood. This CDR3 reads CSVAPMTSKQETQYF. CDR3 nucleotides: TGCAGCGTCGCTCCTATGACTAGCAAACAAGAGACCCAGTACTTC.